Sequencing of this T cell receptor beta chain was carried out in a study of shared clonotypes between healthy human individuals. Several immunoSEQ 96-well plates shared each subset's DNA, each plate a replicate. Data came from immunoSEQ multiplex PCR; TCRdb stores just in-frame clones and leaves some out. Of about half a million clones in the sample, 70% to 85% are singletons; the top ten hold around 11%. The receptor's source is a woman between 40 and 55 years old in good health. Some clones in this sample may be carry-over from other donors' samples. The sequenced sample was PBMCs.

CDR3 residues: CASRGLYANTGELFF. CDR3 DNA sequence: TGTGCCAGCAGGGGGCTCTACGCGAACACCGGGGAGCTGTTTTTT. The rearrangement joins TRBV27 to TRBJ2-2; maybe TRBD1 (5 bases). The CDR3 runs 15 residues. V was trimmed by 6 bases and J by 0 bases, leaving 11 bases between them. Germline V gives CDR1 MNHEY, CDR2 SMNVEV (reference sequence).